This TCR beta chain was sequenced in a study of T cell responses to AZD1222 COVID-19 vaccine. Study results and caveats: Baseline seropositivity characterized only six AZD1222 recipients. At 160-218 and 743-854, vaccine-associated CD4 TCRs were dominant, and they spanned spike. Nearly half of unique spike-specific TCRs reportedly avoided B.1.351 and B.1.1.7 mutated regions.

In the case of this clone: Its antigen is currently unknown.

Method: immunoSEQ multiplex PCR; TCRdb's copy keeps in-frame clones and lacks some. Here the sample spans 120,000 to 150,000 clones, around nine tenths being singletons. The CDR3 is 13 amino acids. Trimming at V came to 7 bases and at J to 4 bases, leaving 3 bases not matched to a gene. From germline, CDR1 is MGHDK and CDR2 SYGVNS. The chain couples TRBV25-1 to TRBJ2-2; 7 bases are shared with TRBD1. The sample was peripheral blood, taken on day 0 of MenACWY control vaccination. The source of this sequence is an adult in good health. CDR3 protein: CASNRGTTGELFF. In DNA, the CDR3 is TGTGCCAGCAACAGGGGTACCACCGGGGAGCTGTTTTTT.